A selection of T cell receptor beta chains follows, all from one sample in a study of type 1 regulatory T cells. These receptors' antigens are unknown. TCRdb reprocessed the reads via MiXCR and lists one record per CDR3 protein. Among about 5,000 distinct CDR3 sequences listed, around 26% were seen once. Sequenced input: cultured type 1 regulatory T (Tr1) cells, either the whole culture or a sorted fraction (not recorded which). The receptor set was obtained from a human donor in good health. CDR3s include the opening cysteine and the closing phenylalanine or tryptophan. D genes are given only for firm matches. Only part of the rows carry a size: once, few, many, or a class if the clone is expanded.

CDR3: CASSLAGGRMQYF; DNA: TGTGCCAGCAGTTTGGCGGGGGGTCGTATGCAGTATTTT; size: .; D: TRBD2; V: TRBV28; J: TRBJ2-3
CDR3: CASSWGGEAFF; DNA: TGTGCCAGCAGTTGGGGGGGTGAAGCTTTCTTT; size: .; D: .; V: TRBV25-1; J: TRBJ1-1
CDR3: CASSARLGGNTIYF; DNA: TGTGCCAGCAGCGCTCGACTTGGGGGAAACACCATATATTTT; size: few; D: .; V: TRBV11-2; J: TRBJ1-3
CDR3: CASPPGTSGGGNEQFF; DNA: TGTGCCAGTCCCCCCGGGACTAGCGGGGGTGGCAATGAGCAGTTCTTC; size: many; D: TRBD2; V: TRBV6-1; J: TRBJ2-1
CDR3: CASSLMAGSGNTIYF; DNA: TGTGCCAGCAGCTTAATGGCGGGCTCTGGAAACACCATATATTTT; size: medium-sized; D: .; V: TRBV7-6; J: TRBJ1-3
CDR3: CASSYERKTFF; DNA: TGTGCCAGCAGTTATGAGCGGAAAACTTTCTTT; size: few; D: .; V: TRBV6-2/TRBV6-3; J: TRBJ1-1
CDR3: CASSRYAPYEQYF; DNA: TGTGCCAGCAGCCGATACGCCCCCTACGAGCAGTACTTC; size: large; D: .; V: TRBV11-2; J: TRBJ2-7
CDR3: CAISPLGGGPYNEQFF; DNA: TGTGCCATCAGTCCCCTAGGCGGGGGGCCCTACAATGAGCAGTTCTTC; size: .; D: TRBD2; V: TRBV10-3; J: TRBJ2-1
CDR3: CSARDQGSHGYTF; DNA: TGCAGTGCTAGAGATCAGGGGAGCCATGGCTACACCTTC; size: few; D: .; V: TRBV20-1; J: TRBJ1-2
CDR3: CASSFTIKETQYF; DNA: TGTGCCAGCAGTTTTACTATAAAAGAGACCCAGTACTTC; size: few; D: .; V: TRBV12-3/TRBV12-4; J: TRBJ2-5
CDR3: CVSSPQGALNTGELFF; DNA: TGTGTCAGCTCACCACAGGGGGCGCTGAACACCGGGGAGCTGTTTTTT; size: .; D: TRBD1; V: TRBV18; J: TRBJ2-2
CDR3: CASSFWAGKRYEQFF; DNA: TGTGCCAGCAGCTTTTGGGCAGGGAAAAGGTATGAGCAGTTCTTC; size: .; D: .; V: TRBV5-6; J: TRBJ2-1
CDR3: CASTAGNYYGYTF; DNA: TGTGCCAGCACGGCAGGGAACTACTATGGCTACACCTTC; size: .; D: .; V: TRBV6-1; J: TRBJ1-2
CDR3: CASSVDVAGLTGELFF; DNA: TGTGCCAGCAGCGTAGACGTAGCGGGGTTGACCGGGGAGCTGTTTTTT; size: few; D: TRBD2; V: TRBV9; J: TRBJ2-2
CDR3: CASSPSSHEQYF; DNA: TGTGCCAGCAGCCCCTCTTCCCACGAGCAGTACTTC; size: many; D: .; V: TRBV3-1; J: TRBJ2-7
CDR3: CASSSGRMNTEAFF; DNA: TGTGCCAGCAGCTCGGGACGGATGAACACTGAAGCTTTCTTT; size: many; D: .; V: TRBV11-2; J: TRBJ1-1
CDR3: CASSLRGDSRGNEQFF; DNA: TGTGCCAGCAGTCTAAGAGGGGACAGTCGGGGCAATGAGCAGTTCTTC; size: .; D: TRBD1; V: TRBV12-3/TRBV12-4; J: TRBJ2-1
CDR3: CASSTTVTGDSNQPQHF; DNA: TGTGCCAGCAGCACAACCGTAACGGGGGATAGCAATCAGCCCCAGCATTTT; size: .; D: .; V: TRBV7-3; J: TRBJ1-5
CDR3: CASSSRSVLAMPDTQYF; DNA: TGTGCCAGCAGTTCCCGATCGGTACTAGCGATGCCAGATACGCAGTATTTT; size: few; D: TRBD2; V: TRBV5-4; J: TRBJ2-3
CDR3: CSATTGAYSGNTIYF; DNA: TGCAGTGCTACCACAGGGGCTTACTCTGGAAACACCATATATTTT; size: medium-sized; D: TRBD1; V: TRBV20-1; J: TRBJ1-3
CDR3: CASSLVDQYEQYF; DNA: TGTGCCAGCAGCTTAGTAGACCAATACGAGCAGTACTTC; size: large; D: .; V: TRBV7-2; J: TRBJ2-7
CDR3: CASSRRGTGKFEAFF; DNA: TGTGCCAGCAGCCGGAGAGGGACAGGCAAATTTGAAGCTTTCTTT; size: .; D: TRBD1; V: TRBV3-1; J: TRBJ1-1
CDR3: CSAQRPSGGQETQYF; DNA: TGCAGTGCCCAACGACCCTCTGGGGGCCAAGAGACCCAGTACTTC; size: .; D: .; V: TRBV20-1; J: TRBJ2-5
CDR3: CASSPGTGNNQPQHF; DNA: TGTGCCAGCAGCCCCGGGACAGGGAATAATCAGCCCCAGCATTTT; size: few; D: TRBD1; V: TRBV6-6; J: TRBJ1-5
CDR3: CASSLGIGQYF; DNA: TGTGCCAGCAGTTTGGGAATAGGGCAGTATTTT; size: many; D: .; V: TRBV12-3/TRBV12-4; J: TRBJ2-3
CDR3: CASSLSTLGKQCF; DNA: TGTGCCAGCAGCTTATCCACTTTGGGCAAGCAGTGCTTC; size: .; D: .; V: TRBV7-2; J: TRBJ2-7
CDR3: CASSHRRGTNTGELFF; DNA: TGTGCCAGCAGCCATCGCAGGGGGACGAACACCGGGGAGCTGTTTTTT; size: few; D: TRBD1; V: TRBV14; J: TRBJ2-2
CDR3: CASSPTSGETYEQYF; DNA: TGTGCCAGCTCACCAACTAGCGGGGAGACCTACGAGCAGTACTTC; size: .; D: TRBD2; V: TRBV18; J: TRBJ2-7
CDR3: CASSLGQGTYNEQFF; DNA: TGCGCCAGCAGCTTGGGACAGGGGACCTACAATGAGCAGTTCTTC; size: medium-sized; D: TRBD1; V: TRBV5-1; J: TRBJ2-1
CDR3: CASSLDGTGIEQFF; DNA: TGTGCCAGCAGCTTAGATGGGACTGGAATCGAGCAGTTCTTC; size: medium-sized; D: .; V: TRBV7-9; J: TRBJ2-1
CDR3: CASSIVNLGWLKQETQYF; DNA: TGTGCCAGCTCAATAGTGAATCTCGGTTGGTTGAAGCAAGAGACCCAGTACTTC; size: .; D: .; V: TRBV18; J: TRBJ2-5
CDR3: CASSQQGPTNEKLFF; DNA: TGTGCCAGCAGCCAACAGGGACCAACTAATGAAAAACTGTTTTTT; size: .; D: .; V: TRBV28; J: TRBJ1-4
CDR3: CASSIGQGLQAFF; DNA: TGCGCCAGCAGCATAGGACAGGGTCTTCAAGCTTTCTTT; size: medium-sized; D: TRBD1; V: TRBV5-1; J: TRBJ1-1
CDR3: CASSYSPRQGGNQPQHF; DNA: TGTGCCAGCAGTTACTCCCCCAGACAGGGGGGCAATCAGCCCCAGCATTTT; size: .; D: TRBD1; V: TRBV6-2/TRBV6-3; J: TRBJ1-5
CDR3: CSTREGHGSNTEAFF; DNA: TGCAGTACTAGAGAGGGACATGGGTCGAACACTGAAGCTTTCTTT; size: .; D: .; V: TRBV20-1; J: TRBJ1-1
CDR3: CATSDPNRAYGYTF; DNA: TGTGCCACCAGTGATCCTAACAGGGCTTATGGCTACACCTTC; size: .; D: .; V: TRBV24-1; J: TRBJ1-2
CDR3: CASRSLSGPAYGYTF; DNA: TGTGCCAGCAGATCACTGTCAGGGCCAGCTTATGGCTACACCTTC; size: .; D: .; V: TRBV13; J: TRBJ1-2
CDR3: CASSPQGIARLGTQYF; DNA: TGTGCCAGCAGTCCCCAGGGGATAGCGAGGCTAGGTACGCAGTATTTT; size: medium-sized; D: .; V: TRBV12-3/TRBV12-4; J: TRBJ2-3
CDR3: CASRLGRLNTEAFF; DNA: TGCGCCAGCAGGTTGGGGAGACTTAACACTGAAGCTTTCTTT; size: medium-sized; D: .; V: TRBV5-1; J: TRBJ1-1
CDR3: CASSPWADRDHSNQPQHF; DNA: TGTGCCAGCAGCCCTTGGGCCGACAGGGACCATAGCAATCAGCCCCAGCATTTT; size: .; D: TRBD1; V: TRBV6-1; J: TRBJ1-5
CDR3: CASSPLGGAEKLFF; DNA: TGTGCCAGCTCACCTCTAGGGGGGGCGGAAAAACTGTTTTTT; size: few; D: .; V: TRBV18; J: TRBJ1-4
CDR3: CASSPGRETQYF; DNA: TGTGCCAGCAGCCCGGGGCGGGAGACCCAGTACTTC; size: .; D: .; V: TRBV12-3/TRBV12-4; J: TRBJ2-5
CDR3: CASSPLTGELFF; DNA: TGTGCCAGCAGTCCTCTCACCGGGGAGCTGTTTTTT; size: .; D: .; V: TRBV6-5; J: TRBJ2-2
CDR3: CASSLAYGERSYNEQFF; DNA: TGCGCCAGCAGCTTGGCCTACGGGGAACGCTCCTACAATGAGCAGTTCTTC; size: .; D: .; V: TRBV5-1; J: TRBJ2-1
CDR3: CASSSVDRPLYNEQFF; DNA: TGTGCCAGCAGTTCCGTCGACAGGCCATTATACAATGAGCAGTTCTTC; size: .; D: .; V: TRBV6-5; J: TRBJ2-1
CDR3: CASSLGSTGSTDTQYF; DNA: TGTGCCAGCAGCTTAGGGTCCACGGGAAGCACAGATACGCAGTATTTT; size: many; D: .; V: TRBV7-9; J: TRBJ2-3